Listed here are 4 T cell receptor beta chains from one sample, sequenced in a study of blood T cell repertoires in COVID-19. Repertoires were generated with immunoSEQ multiplex PCR, while TCRdb's copy carries only in-frame clones and drops some. The repertoire holds around 160,000 clones, with more than 70% as singletons. Sequences were obtained from peripheral blood. Every receptor here comes from a human donor in a cohort sampled during active COVID-19.

The chain combines TRBV27 with TRBJ2-7, with D hard to call. The ends were cut back, 0 bases at V and 7 bases at J, with 10 bases in the middle. The CDR3 consists of 13 residues. Looked up from germline, CDR1 is MNHEY and CDR2 is SMNVEV (reference sequence). CDR3 sequence (DNA): TGTGCCAGCAGTTTATCACCCGGGTGGGAGCAGTACTTC. This sequence encodes CASSLSPGWEQYF.

The rearrangement joins TRBV7-8 to TRBJ2-3; 8 nucleotides agree with TRBD1. Germline V gives CDR1 SGHVS, CDR2 FQNEAQ. With 1 base clipped from V and 6 bases from J, the junction kept 6 bases outside the gene matches. The length of the CDR3 is 15 residues. The CDR3 DNA sequence: TGTGCCAGCAGCTTAGAACAGGGGGGCCGTGATACGCAGTATTTT. It codes for CASSLEQGGRDTQYF.

This clone occurred a few times. This chain connects TRBV19 to TRBJ2-7, with a possible D match to TRBD1 (6 bases). Germline assignment: CDR1 LNHDA and CDR2 SQIVND (reference sequence). V gave up 6 bases and J gave up 6 bases, with 18 bases separating them. This CDR3 is 14 amino acids long. The CDR3 nucleotides read TGTGCCAGTAGCCCAGGGGCCCTCAGGAGCGAGCAGTACTTC. Protein: CASSPGALRSEQYF.

V gene TRBV5-1 combines with J gene TRBJ2-3, with TRBD2 as a possible D gene (6 bases). V lost 1 base and J lost 3, with 18 bases in between. CDR1 is SGHRS and CDR2 is YFSETQ in the germline V gene. CDR3 length equals 17 residues. CDR3 nucleotides: TGCGCCAGCAGCTTGCTTAGCGGAGTACCTGGTACAGATACGCAGTATTTT. Protein product: CASSLLSGVPGTDTQYF.